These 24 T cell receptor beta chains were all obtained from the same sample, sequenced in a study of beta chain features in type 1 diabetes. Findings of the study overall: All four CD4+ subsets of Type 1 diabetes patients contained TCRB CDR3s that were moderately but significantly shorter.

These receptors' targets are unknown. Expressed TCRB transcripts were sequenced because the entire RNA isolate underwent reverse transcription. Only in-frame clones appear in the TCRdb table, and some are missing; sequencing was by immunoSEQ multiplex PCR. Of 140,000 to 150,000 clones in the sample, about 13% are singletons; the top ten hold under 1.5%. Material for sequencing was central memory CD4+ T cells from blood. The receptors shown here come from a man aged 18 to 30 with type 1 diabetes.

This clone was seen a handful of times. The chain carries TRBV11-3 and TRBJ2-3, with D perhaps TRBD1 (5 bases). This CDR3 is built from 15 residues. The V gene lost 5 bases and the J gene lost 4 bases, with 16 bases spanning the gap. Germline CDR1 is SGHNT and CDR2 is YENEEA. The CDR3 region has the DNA TGTGCCAGCAGCCCTCAGGGAATGGTCGCAGATACGCAGTATTTT. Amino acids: CASSPQGMVADTQYF.

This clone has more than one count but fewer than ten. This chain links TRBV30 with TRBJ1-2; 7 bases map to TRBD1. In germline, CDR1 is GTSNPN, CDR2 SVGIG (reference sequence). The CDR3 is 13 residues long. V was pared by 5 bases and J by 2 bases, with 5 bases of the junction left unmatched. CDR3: CAWSRDRNYGYTF. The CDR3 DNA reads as TGTGCCTGGTCCCGGGACAGAAACTATGGCTACACCTTC.

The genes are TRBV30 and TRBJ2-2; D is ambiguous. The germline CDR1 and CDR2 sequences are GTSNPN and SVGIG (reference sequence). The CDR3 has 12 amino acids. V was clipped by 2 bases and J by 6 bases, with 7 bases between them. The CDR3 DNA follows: TGTGCCTGGAGTCGCGTATCCGGGGAGCTGTTTTTT. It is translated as CAWSRVSGELFF. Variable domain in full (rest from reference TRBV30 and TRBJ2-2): SQTIHQWPATLVQPVGSPLSLECTVEGTSNPNLYWYRQAAGRGLQLLFYSVGIGQISSEVPQNLSASRPQDRQFILSSKKLLLSDSGFYLCAWSRVSGELFFGEGSRLTVL.

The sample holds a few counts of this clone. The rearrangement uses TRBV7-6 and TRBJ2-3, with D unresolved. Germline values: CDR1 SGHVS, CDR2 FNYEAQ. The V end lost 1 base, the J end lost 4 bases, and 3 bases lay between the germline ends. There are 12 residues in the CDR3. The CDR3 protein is CASSLVADTQYF. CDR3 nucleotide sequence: TGTGCCAGCAGCTTAGTTGCAGATACGCAGTATTTT.

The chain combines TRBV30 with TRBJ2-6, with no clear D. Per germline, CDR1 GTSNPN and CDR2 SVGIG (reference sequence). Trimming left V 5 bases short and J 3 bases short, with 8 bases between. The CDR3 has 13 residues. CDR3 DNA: TGTGCCTGGGAACTGTTTGGGGCCAACGTCCTGACTTTC. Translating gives CAWELFGANVLTF.

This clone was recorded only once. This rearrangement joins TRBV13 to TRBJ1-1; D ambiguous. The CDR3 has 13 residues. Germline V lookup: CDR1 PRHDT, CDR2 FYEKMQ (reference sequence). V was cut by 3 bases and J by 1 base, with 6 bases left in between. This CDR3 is CASSFQTNTEAFF. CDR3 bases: TGTGCCAGCAGCTTTCAGACGAACACTGAAGCTTTCTTT. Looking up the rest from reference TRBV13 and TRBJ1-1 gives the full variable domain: AAGVIQSPRHLIKEKRETATLKCYPIPRHDTVYWYQQGPGQDPQFLISFYEKMQSDKGSIPDRFSAQQFSDYHSELNMSSLELGDSALYFCASSFQTNTEAFFGQGTRLTVV.

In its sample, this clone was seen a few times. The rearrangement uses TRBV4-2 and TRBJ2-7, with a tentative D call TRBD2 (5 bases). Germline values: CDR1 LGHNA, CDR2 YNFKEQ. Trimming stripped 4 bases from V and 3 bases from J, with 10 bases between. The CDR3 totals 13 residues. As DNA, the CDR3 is TGTGCCAGCAGCCTCCAACGGGACTACGAGCAGTACTTC. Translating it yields CASSLQRDYEQYF.

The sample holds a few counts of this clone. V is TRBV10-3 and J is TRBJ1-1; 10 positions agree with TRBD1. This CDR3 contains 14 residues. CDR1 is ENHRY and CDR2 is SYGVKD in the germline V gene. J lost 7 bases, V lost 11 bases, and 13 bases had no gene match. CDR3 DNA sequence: TGTGCCTCAGTCCCGGGACAGGGGCGAGATGAAGCTTTCTTT. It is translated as CASVPGQGRDEAFF.

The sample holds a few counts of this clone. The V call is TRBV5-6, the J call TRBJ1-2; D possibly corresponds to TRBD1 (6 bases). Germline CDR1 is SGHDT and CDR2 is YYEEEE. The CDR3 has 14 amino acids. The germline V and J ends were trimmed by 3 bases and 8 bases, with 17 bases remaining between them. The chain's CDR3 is CASSYSTGKLGYTF. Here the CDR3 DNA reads TGTGCCAGCAGCTACTCTACAGGGAAGCTCGGCTACACCTTC.

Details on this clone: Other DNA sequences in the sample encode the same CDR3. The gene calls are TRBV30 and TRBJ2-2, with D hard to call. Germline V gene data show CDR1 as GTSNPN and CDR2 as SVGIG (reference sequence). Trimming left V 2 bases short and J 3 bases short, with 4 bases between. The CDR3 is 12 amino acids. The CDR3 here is CAWSPYTGELFF. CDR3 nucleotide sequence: TGTGCCTGGAGTCCTTACACCGGGGAGCTGTTTTTT.

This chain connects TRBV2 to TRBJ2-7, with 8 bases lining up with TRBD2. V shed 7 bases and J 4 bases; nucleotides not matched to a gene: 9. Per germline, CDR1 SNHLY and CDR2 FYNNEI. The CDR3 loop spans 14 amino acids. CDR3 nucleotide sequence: TGTGCCAGCACCCCCCAGCGGGAGTTTTACGAGCAGTACTTC. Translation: CASTPQREFYEQYF. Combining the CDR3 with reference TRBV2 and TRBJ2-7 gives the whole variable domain EPEVTQTPSHQVTQMGQEVILRCVPISNHLYFYWYRQILGQKVEFLVSFYNNEISEKSEIFDDQFSVERPDGSNFTLKIRSTKLEDSAMYFCASTPQREFYEQYFGPGTRLTVT.

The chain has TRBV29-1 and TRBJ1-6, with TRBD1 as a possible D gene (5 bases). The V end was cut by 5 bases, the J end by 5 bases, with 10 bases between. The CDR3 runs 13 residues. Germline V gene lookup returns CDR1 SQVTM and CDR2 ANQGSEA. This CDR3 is CSVRQGDNSPLHF. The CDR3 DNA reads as TGCAGCGTTCGGCAGGGTGATAATTCACCCCTCCACTTT.

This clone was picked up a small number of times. The CDR3 sequence is CASSESRDRGLNSYEQYF. In nucleotides, the CDR3 is TGTGCCAGCAGCGAATCCCGGGACAGGGGGCTTAACTCCTACGAGCAGTACTTC. The chain joins TRBV7-8 to TRBJ2-7; 12 positions agree with TRBD1. CDR3 length equals 18 residues. CDR1 is SGHVS and CDR2 is FQNEAQ in the germline V gene. Trimming removed 5 bases from V and 0 bases from J; junction bases left unmatched: 11.

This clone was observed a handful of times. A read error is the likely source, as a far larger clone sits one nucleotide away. CDR3 DNA sequence: TGTGCCAGCATCCAAGATTGGCGGGGGAACTACAATGAGCAGTTCTTC. Its translation is CASIQDWRGNYNEQFF. V gene TRBV4-2 combines with J gene TRBJ2-1; 7 bases match TRBD2. This CDR3 comprises 16 residues. Germline V gives CDR1 LGHNA, CDR2 YNFKEQ.

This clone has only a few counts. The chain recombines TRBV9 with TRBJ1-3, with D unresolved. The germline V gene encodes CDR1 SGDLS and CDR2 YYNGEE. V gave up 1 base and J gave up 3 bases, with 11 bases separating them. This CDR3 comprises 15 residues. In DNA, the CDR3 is TGTGCCAGCAGCGTATCAGCCTCAGGTGGAAACACCATATATTTT. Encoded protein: CASSVSASGGNTIYF. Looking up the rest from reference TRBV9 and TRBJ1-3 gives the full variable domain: DSGVTQTPKHLITATGQRVTLRCSPRSGDLSVYWYQQSLDQGLQFLIQYYNGEERAKGNILERFSAQQFPDLHSELNLSSLELGDSALYFCASSVSASGGNTIYFGEGSWLTVV.

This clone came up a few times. The CDR3 DNA follows: TGTGCCTGGAGTCCAACCTACAGGGTGAGCAATCAGCCCCAGCATTTT. This translates into CAWSPTYRVSNQPQHF. The V gene is TRBV30, the J gene TRBJ1-5; possibly TRBD1 for D (6 bases). V was shortened by 2 bases and J by 1 base, with 15 bases between the two germline ends. CDR1 GTSNPN and CDR2 SVGIG come from the germline V gene (reference sequence). The CDR3 spans 16 residues.

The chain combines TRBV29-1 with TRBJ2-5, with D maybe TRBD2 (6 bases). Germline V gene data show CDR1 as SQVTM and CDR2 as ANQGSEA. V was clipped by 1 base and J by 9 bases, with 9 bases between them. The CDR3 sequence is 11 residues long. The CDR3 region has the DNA TGCAGCGTTGAAGGCACGGGGGCCCAGTACTTC. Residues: CSVEGTGAQYF.

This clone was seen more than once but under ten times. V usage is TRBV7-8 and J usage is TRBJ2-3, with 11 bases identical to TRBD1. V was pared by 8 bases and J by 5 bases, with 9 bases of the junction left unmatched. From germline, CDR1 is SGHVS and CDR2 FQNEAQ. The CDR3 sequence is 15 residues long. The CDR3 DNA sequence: TGTGCCAGCCGACGCGGACAGGGGGCCAGAGATACGCAGTATTTT. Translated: CASRRGQGARDTQYF. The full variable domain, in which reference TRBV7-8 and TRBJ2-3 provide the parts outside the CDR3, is GAGVSQSPRYKVAKRGQDVALRCDPISGHVSLFWYQQALGQGPEFLTYFQNEAQLDKSGLPSDRFFAERPEGSVSTLKIQRTQQEDSAVYLCASRRGQGARDTQYFGPGTRLTVL.

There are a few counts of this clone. CDR3 protein: CASSYSGREANYGYTF. The CDR3 DNA is TGTGCCAGCAGTTACTCTGGCAGGGAAGCTAACTATGGCTACACCTTC. The V gene is TRBV6-5, the J gene TRBJ1-2; D is perhaps TRBD1 (5 bases). Germline V lookup: CDR1 MNHEY, CDR2 SVGAGI. V was pared by 0 bases and J by 0 bases, with 11 bases between. This CDR3 has 16 residues.

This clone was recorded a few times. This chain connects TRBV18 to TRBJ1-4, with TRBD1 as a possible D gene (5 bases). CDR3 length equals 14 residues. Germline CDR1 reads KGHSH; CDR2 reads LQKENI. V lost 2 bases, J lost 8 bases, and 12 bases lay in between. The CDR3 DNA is TGTGCCAGCTCACCAGGGGCCCAAGGGGAAAAACTGTTTTTT. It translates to CASSPGAQGEKLFF.

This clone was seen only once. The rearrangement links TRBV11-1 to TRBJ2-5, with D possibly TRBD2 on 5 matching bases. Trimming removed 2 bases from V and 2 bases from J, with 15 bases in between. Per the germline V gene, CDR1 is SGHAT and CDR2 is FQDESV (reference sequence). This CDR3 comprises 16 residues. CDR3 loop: CASSLNRAAAQETQYF. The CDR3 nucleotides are TGTGCCAGCAGCTTAAATCGAGCGGCGGCTCAAGAGACCCAGTACTTC.

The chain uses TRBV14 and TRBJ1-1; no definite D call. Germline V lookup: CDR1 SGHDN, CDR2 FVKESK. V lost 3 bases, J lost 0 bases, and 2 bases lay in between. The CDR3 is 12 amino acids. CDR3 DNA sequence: TGTGCCAGCAGCCATATGAACACTGAAGCTTTCTTT. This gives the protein CASSHMNTEAFF.

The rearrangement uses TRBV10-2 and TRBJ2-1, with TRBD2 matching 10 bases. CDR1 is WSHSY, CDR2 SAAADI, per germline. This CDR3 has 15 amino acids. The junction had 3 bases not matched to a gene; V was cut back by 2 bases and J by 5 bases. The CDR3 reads CASSERSGRDNEQFF. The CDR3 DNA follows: TGCGCCAGCAGTGAGAGAAGCGGGAGGGACAATGAGCAGTTCTTC.

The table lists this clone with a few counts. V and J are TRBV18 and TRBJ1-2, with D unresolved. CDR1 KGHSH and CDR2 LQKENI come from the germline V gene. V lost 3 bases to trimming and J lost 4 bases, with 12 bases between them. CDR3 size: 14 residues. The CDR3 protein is CASSPVREPYGYTF. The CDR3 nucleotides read TGTGCCAGCTCACCGGTGAGGGAACCCTATGGCTACACCTTC.